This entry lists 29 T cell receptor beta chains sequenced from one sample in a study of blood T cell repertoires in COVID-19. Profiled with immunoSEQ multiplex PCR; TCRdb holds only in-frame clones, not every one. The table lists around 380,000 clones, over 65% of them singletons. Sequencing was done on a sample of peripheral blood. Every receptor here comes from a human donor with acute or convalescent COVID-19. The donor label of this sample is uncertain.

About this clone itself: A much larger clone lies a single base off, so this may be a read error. In nucleotides, the CDR3 is TGTGCCAGCAGCTTGGGCAGTAGCAATCAGCCCCAGCATTTT. It codes for CASSLGSSNQPQHF. J is TRBJ1-5 and V is TRBV5-6; no firm D call. This CDR3 contains 14 residues. The V gene lost 0 bases and the J gene lost 0 bases, with 4 bases spanning the gap. The germline V gene has CDR1 SGHDT and CDR2 YYEEEE.

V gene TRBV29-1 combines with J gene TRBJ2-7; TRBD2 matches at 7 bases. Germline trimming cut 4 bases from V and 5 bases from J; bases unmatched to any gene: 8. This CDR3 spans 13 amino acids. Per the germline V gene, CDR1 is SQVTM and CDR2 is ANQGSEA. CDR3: CSVGGRASDEQYF. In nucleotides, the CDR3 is TGCAGCGTTGGAGGGAGGGCTTCCGACGAGCAGTACTTC.

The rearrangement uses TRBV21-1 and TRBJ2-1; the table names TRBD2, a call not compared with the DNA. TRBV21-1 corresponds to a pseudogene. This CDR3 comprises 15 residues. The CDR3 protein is CASPLAGTKYNEQFF. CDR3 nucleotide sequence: TGTGCCAGCCCCCTAGCGGGAACGAAATACAATGAGCAGTTCTTC.

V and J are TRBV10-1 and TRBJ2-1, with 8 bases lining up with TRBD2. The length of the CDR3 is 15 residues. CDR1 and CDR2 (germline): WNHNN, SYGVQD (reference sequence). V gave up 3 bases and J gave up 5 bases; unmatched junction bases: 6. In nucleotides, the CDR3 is TGCGCCAGCAGTGAAACGGGGGGGCCCGACAATGAGCAGTTCTTC. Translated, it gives CASSETGGPDNEQFF.

CDR3 DNA: TGTGCCAGCAGCCAAGCCCTCCGTTCCCATTCAGATGAGCAGTTCTTC. Translating gives CASSQALRSHSDEQFF. This chain links TRBV3-1 (or the pseudogene TRBV3-2) with TRBJ2-1; D uncertain. V was clipped by 1 base and J by 8 bases, with 18 bases between them. The CDR3 is made up of 16 amino acids. Germline-derived CDR1 and CDR2 are LGHDT and YNNKEL (reference sequence).

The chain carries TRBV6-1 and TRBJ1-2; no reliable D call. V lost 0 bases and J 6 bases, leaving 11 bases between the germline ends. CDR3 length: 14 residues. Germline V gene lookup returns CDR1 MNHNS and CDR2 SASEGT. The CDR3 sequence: CASSEAPGTNGYTF. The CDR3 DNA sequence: TGTGCCAGCAGTGAAGCCCCTGGCACAAATGGCTACACCTTC.

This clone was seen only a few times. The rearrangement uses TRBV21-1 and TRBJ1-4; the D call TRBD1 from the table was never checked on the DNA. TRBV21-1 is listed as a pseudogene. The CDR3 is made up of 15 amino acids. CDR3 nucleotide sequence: TGTGCCAGCACCAAAGAAGGAGGGGGCAATGAAAAACTGTTTTTT. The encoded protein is CASTKEGGGNEKLFF.

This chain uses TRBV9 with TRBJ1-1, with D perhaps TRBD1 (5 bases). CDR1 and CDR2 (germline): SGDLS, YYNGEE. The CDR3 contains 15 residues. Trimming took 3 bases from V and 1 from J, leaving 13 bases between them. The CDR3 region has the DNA TGTGCCAGCAGCGCAGAGCAGGGAAGGAACACTGAAGCTTTCTTT. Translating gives CASSAEQGRNTEAFF.

The CDR3 is CASSPGFSGNTIYF. CDR3 DNA: TGTGCCAGCAGTCCAGGATTCTCTGGAAACACCATATATTTT. The gene calls are TRBV9 and TRBJ1-3; no reliable D call. This CDR3 comprises 14 residues. V lost 5 bases, J lost 0 bases, and 9 bases lay in between. Germline V gene lookup returns CDR1 SGDLS and CDR2 YYNGEE.

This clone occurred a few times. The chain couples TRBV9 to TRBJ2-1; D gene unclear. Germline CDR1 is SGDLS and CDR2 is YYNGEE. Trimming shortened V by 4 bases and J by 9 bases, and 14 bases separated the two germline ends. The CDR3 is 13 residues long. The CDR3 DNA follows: TGTGCCAGCAGCACACGACCCGGCGGTGAGCAGTTCTTC. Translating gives CASSTRPGGEQFF.

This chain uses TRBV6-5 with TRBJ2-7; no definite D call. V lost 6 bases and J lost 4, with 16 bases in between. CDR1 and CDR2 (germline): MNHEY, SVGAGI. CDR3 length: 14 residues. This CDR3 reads CASSSNQGGYEQYF. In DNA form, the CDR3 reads TGTGCCAGCAGCTCTAACCAAGGCGGATACGAGCAGTACTTC.

CDR3 sequence reads: CASTPGGTGNEKLFF. CDR3 DNA sequence: TGTGCCAGCACCCCGGGGGGGACGGGTAATGAAAAACTGTTTTTT. The chain joins TRBV28 to TRBJ1-4; perhaps TRBD1 as D (5 bases). This CDR3 contains 15 residues. V gave up 7 bases and J gave up 4 bases, with 16 bases separating them. Germline CDR1 reads MDHEN; CDR2 reads SYDVKM.

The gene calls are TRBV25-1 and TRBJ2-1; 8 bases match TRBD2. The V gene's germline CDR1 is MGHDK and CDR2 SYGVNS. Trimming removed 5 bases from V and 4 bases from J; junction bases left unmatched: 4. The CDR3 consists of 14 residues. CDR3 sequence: CASSTLAGYNEQFF. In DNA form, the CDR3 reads TGTGCCAGCAGTACCCTAGCGGGTTACAATGAGCAGTTCTTC.

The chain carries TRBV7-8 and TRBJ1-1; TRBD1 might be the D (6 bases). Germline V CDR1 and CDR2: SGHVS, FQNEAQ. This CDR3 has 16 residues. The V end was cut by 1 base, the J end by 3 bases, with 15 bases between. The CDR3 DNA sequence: TGTGCCAGCAGCTTAGTAACAGGGTTCGTTGACACTGAAGCTTTCTTT. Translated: CASSLVTGFVDTEAFF.

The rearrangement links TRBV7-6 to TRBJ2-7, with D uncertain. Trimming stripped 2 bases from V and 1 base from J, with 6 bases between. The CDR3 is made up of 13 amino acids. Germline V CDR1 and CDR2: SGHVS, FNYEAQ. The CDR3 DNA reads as TGTGCCAGCAGCTTAATTTCGTCCTACGAGCAGTACTTC. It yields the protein CASSLISSYEQYF.

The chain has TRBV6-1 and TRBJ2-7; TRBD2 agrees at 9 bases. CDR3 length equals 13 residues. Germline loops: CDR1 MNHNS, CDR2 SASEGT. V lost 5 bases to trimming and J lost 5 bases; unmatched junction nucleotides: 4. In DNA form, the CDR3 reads TGTGCCAGCAGTTCTCCTAGCGGGGACGAGCAGTACTTC. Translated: CASSSPSGDEQYF.

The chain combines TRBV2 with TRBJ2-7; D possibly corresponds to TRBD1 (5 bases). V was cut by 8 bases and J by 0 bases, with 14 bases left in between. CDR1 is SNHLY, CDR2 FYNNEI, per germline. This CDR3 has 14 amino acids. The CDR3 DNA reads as TGTGCCAGCTCCAGGGCACTGTTCTCCTACGAGCAGTACTTC. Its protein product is CASSRALFSYEQYF.

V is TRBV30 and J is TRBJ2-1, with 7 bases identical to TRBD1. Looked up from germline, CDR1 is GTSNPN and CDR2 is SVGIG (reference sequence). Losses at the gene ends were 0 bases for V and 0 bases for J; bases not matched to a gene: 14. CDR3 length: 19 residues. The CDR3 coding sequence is TGTGCCTGGAGTGTAAGGATAGGGGGCTACCTGAGCTCCTACAATGAGCAGTTCTTC. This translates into CAWSVRIGGYLSSYNEQFF.

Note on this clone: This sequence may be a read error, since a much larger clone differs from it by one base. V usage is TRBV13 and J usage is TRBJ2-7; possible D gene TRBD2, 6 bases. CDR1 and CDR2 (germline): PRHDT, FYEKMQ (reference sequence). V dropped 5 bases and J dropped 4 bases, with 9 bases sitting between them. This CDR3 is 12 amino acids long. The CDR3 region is CASSHGTYEQYF. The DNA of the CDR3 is TGTGCCAGCAGCCACGGGACTTACGAGCAGTACTTC.

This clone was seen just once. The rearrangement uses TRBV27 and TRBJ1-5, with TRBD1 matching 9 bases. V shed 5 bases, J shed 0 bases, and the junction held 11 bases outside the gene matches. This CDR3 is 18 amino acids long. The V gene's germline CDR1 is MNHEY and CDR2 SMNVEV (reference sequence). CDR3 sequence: CASSNTGTGSYSNQPQHF. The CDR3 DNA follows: TGTGCCAGCAGTAATACCGGGACAGGGTCATATAGCAATCAGCCCCAGCATTTT.

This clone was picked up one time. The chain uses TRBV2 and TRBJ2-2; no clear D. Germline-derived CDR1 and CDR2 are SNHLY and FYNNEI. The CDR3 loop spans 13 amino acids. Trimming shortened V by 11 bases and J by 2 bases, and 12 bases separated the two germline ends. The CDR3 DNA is TGTGCCGTCGTAATAAAAAACACCGGGGAGCTGTTTTTT. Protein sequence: CAVVIKNTGELFF.

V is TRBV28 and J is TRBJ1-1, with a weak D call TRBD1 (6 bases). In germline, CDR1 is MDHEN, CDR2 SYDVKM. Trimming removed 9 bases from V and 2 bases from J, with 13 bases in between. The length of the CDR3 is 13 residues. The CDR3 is CASPGEGNTEAFF. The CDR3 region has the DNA TGTGCCAGTCCAGGGGAGGGCAACACTGAAGCTTTCTTT.

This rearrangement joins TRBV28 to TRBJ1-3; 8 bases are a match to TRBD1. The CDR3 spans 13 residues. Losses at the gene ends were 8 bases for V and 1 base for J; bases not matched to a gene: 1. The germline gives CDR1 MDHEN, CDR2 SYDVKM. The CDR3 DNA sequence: TGTGCCAGCCAGGGGGCATCTGGAAACACCATATATTTT. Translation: CASQGASGNTIYF.

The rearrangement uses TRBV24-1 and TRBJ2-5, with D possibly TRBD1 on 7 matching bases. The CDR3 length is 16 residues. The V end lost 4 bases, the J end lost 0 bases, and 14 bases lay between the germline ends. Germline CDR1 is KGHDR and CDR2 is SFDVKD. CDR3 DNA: TGTGCCACCAGTGACGGGGGCAGGGGGTACCAAGAGACCCAGTACTTC. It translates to CATSDGGRGYQETQYF.

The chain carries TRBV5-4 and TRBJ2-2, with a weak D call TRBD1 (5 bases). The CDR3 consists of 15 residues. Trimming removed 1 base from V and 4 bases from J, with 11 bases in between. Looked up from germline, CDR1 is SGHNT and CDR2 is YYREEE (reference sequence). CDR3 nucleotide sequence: TGTGCCAGCAGCTTGAAGTACCAGGGCACCGGGGAGCTGTTTTTT. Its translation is CASSLKYQGTGELFF.

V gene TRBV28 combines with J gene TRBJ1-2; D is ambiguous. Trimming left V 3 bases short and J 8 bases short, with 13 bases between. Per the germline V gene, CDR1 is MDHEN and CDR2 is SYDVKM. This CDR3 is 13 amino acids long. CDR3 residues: CASSFGSRGGYTF. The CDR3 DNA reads TGTGCCAGCAGTTTTGGATCCCGAGGGGGCTACACCTTC.

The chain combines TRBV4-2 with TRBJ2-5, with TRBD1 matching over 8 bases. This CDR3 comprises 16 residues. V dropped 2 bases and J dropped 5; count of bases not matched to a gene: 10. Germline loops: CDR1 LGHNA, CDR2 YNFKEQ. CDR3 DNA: TGTGCCAGCAGCCAACCCGACAGGGGCCTTGGGGAGACCCAGTACTTC. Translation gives CASSQPDRGLGETQYF.

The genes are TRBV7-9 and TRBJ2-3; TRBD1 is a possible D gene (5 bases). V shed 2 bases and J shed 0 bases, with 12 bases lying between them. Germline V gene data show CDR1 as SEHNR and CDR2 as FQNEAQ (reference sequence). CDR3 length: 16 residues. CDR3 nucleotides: TGTGCCAGCAGCTTACTGACAGTCACTAGCACAGATACGCAGTATTTT. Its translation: CASSLLTVTSTDTQYF.

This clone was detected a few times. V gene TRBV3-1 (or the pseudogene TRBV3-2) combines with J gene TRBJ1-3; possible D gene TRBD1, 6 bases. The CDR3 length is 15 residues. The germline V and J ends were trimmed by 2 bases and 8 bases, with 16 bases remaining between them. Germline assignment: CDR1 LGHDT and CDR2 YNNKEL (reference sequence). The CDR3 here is CASSQTGLQGYTIYF. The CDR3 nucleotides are TGTGCCAGCAGCCAAACTGGGCTACAGGGATACACCATATATTTT.